The next 30 T cell receptor beta chains were all read from a single sample in a study of blood T cells in healthy people across ages. PCR was performed a second time for about 7 to 11 cycles using a sample-barcoded 5' primer and a J-beta primer mix. In TCRdb, the 5' RACE reads were re-called with MiXCR into one record per CDR3 protein. The table shows hundreds of thousands of distinct CDR3 sequences, with approximately 21% occurring only once. The sequencing input was blood. All receptors derive from a man aged 70 or older in good health.

This chain uses TRBV5-4 with TRBJ2-5; D possibly matches TRBD1 or TRBD2 (5 bases each). This CDR3 is 15 amino acids long. CDR1 and CDR2 from the germline V gene are SGHNT and YYREEE (reference sequence). The V end was cut by 5 bases, the J end by 11 bases, with 25 bases between. CDR3 DNA: TGTGCCAGCAGTTCCGGGACGGCAAGCTCCTACGTGCAGTACTTC. It codes for CASSSGTASSYVQYF. Full variable domain (remainder filled in from reference TRBV5-4 and TRBJ2-5): ETGVTQSPTHLIKTRGQQVTLRCSSQSGHNTVSWYQQALGQGPQFIFQYYREEENGRGNFPPRFSGLQFPNYSSELNVNALELDDSALYLCASSSGTASSYVQYFGPGTRLLVL.

The table lists this clonotype with a few counts. This chain joins TRBV6-6 and TRBJ2-3; the D gene is possibly TRBD1 (5 bases). The CDR3 runs 15 residues. Trimming left V 0 bases short and J 3 bases short, with 10 bases between. CDR1 is MNHNY, CDR2 SVGAGI, per germline (reference sequence). The CDR3 sequence is CASSYSLHRTDTQYF. CDR3 coding DNA: TGTGCCAGCAGTTACTCCCTCCACAGGACAGATACGCAGTATTTT.

This clonotype was found a few times. The chain carries TRBV24-1 and TRBJ1-2; D call uncertain. CDR1 is KGHDR and CDR2 is SFDVKD in the germline V gene. This CDR3 contains 14 residues. Trimming cost V 0 bases and J 1 base, with 5 bases left between them. CDR3 residues: CATSDLTHNYGYTF. CDR3 in DNA: TGTGCCACCAGTGATTTGACTCATAACTATGGCTACACCTTC.

The chain combines TRBV6-6 with TRBJ2-1; D is perhaps TRBD2 (6 bases). V lost 6 bases and J 6 bases, leaving 18 bases between the germline ends. Germline V gives CDR1 MNHNY, CDR2 SVGAGI (reference sequence). This CDR3 spans 15 amino acids. Written as DNA, the CDR3 is TGTGCCAGCAGCCCCCAAGCGACTAGTTTCAATGAGCAGTTCTTC. Translated: CASSPQATSFNEQFF.

Ten or more counts support this clonotype. V is TRBV15 and J is TRBJ2-5; no definite D call. Germline-derived CDR1 and CDR2 are LNHNV and YYDKDF (reference sequence). V was cut by 1 base and J by 2 bases, with 8 bases left in between. CDR3 length: 14 amino acids. CDR3 residues: CATSRVQNQETQYF. The CDR3 DNA sequence: TGTGCCACCAGCAGAGTACAGAATCAAGAGACCCAGTACTTC.

The rearrangement uses TRBV5-1 and TRBJ1-1; no clear D. In germline, CDR1 is SGHRS, CDR2 YFSETQ. V was trimmed by 0 bases and J by 4 bases, leaving 13 bases between them. The CDR3 totals 15 residues. CDR3 residues: CASSLATGFGTEAFF. Here the CDR3 DNA reads TGCGCCAGCAGCTTGGCGACCGGGTTCGGCACTGAAGCTTTCTTT.

This clonotype was detected a few times. The CDR3 region has the DNA TGTGCCAGCGGTGGCAACTCCTACGAGCAGTACTTC. Translation gives CASGGNSYEQYF. The chain recombines TRBV12-3 or TRBV12-4 with TRBJ2-7; D remains unclear. The CDR3 contains 12 residues. V dropped 8 bases and J dropped 0 bases, with 8 bases sitting between them.

The count of this clonotype is one. The chain is built from TRBV6-6 and TRBJ2-7; 8 bases match TRBD2. With the DNA end fitting TRBJ2-1 better, the J assignment may be wrong. Germline V CDR1 and CDR2: MNHNY, SVGAGI (reference sequence). This CDR3 has 14 amino acids. The CDR3 region has the DNA TGTGCCAGCAGTCAAACGACTAGCGTCCCACCGCAGTTCTTC. It yields the protein CASSQTTSVPPQFF.

The chain links TRBV12-3 or TRBV12-4 to TRBJ2-2; 8 nucleotides match TRBD1. CDR3 size: 12 residues. The V gene end was trimmed by 7 bases and the J gene end by 13 bases; junction bases not matched to a gene: 8. The chain's CDR3 is CASTPGTGGLFF. The CDR3 DNA is TGTGCCAGCACCCCCGGGACAGGTGGGCTGTTTTTT.

This clonotype was detected only a few times. V is TRBV27 and J is TRBJ2-7; D gene uncertain. This CDR3 comprises 11 residues. CDR1 is MNHEY, CDR2 SMNVEV, per germline (reference sequence). V shed 5 bases and J shed 8 bases, with 10 bases lying between them. CDR3 DNA: TGTGCCAGCAGTCCTTCTAAGAAGCAGTACTTC. Translating it yields CASSPSKKQYF.

This clonotype was observed many times. V and J are TRBV6-5 and TRBJ2-5, with unresolved D. V was cut by 0 bases and J by 7 bases, with 12 bases left in between. Germline V gene sequence: CDR1 MNHEY, CDR2 SVGAGI. The CDR3 is 14 amino acids. CDR3: CASSYSMAGATQYF. The CDR3 DNA reads as TGTGCCAGCAGTTACTCGATGGCCGGAGCGACCCAGTACTTC.

This clonotype has ten or more counts. This sequence joins TRBV29-1 and TRBJ2-5; possibly TRBD2 for D (6 bases). The CDR3 is made up of 11 amino acids. The germline gives CDR1 SQVTM, CDR2 ANQGSEA. Trimming left V 6 bases short and J 7 bases short, with 12 bases between. The CDR3 nucleotides are TGCAGCGTCCTAAACGGGGGGACCCAGTACTTC. Translated, it gives CSVLNGGTQYF.

This chain uses TRBV3-1 with TRBJ2-7, with D uncertain. The germline gives CDR1 LGHDT, CDR2 YNNKEL (reference sequence). This CDR3 has 12 amino acids. Trimming took off 3 bases at V and 9 bases at J, with 12 bases between the two ends. The DNA for the CDR3 is TGTGCCAGCAGCCAGAATGGGCCGTGGCAGTACTTC. Its translation is CASSQNGPWQYF.

This clonotype was seen ten or more times. CDR3 sequence reads: CASSELEASGSYEQYF. CDR3 nucleotide sequence: TGTGCCAGCAGTGAATTAGAGGCTAGCGGATCCTACGAGCAGTACTTC. The chain has TRBV25-1 and TRBJ2-7, with TRBD2 matching over 7 bases. The CDR3 consists of 16 residues. V was clipped by 1 base and J by 1 base; unmatched bases: 7. From germline, CDR1 is MGHDK and CDR2 SYGVNS.

The rearrangement uses TRBV5-4 and TRBJ2-4; D gene ambiguous. This CDR3 contains 15 residues. V was trimmed by 2 bases and J by 5 bases, leaving 14 bases between them. Germline CDR1 reads SGHNT; CDR2 reads YYREEE (reference sequence). Here the CDR3 DNA reads TGTGCCAGCAGCTTTGGCTCGTCCGGGCAAAACATTCAGTACTTC. Translated: CASSFGSSGQNIQYF.

This clonotype came up a few times. The chain couples TRBV7-2 to TRBJ2-2; D may match TRBD1 or TRBD2 (6 bases each). Trimming took 0 bases from V and 7 from J, leaving 15 bases between them. This CDR3 is built from 16 residues. CDR1 and CDR2 from the germline V gene are SGHTA and FQGNSA. The CDR3 region is CASSLALGGRLGELFF. The CDR3 nucleotides are TGTGCCAGCAGCTTAGCGCTAGGGGGGCGCCTCGGGGAGCTGTTTTTT.

This clonotype occurred a few times. The chain carries TRBV20-1 and TRBJ2-5; 9 bases are a match to TRBD2. Looked up from germline, CDR1 is DFQATT and CDR2 is SNEGSKA (reference sequence). Trimming took 4 bases from V and 5 from J; bases not matched to a gene: 14. The CDR3 runs to 16 residues. The CDR3 DNA reads TGCAGTGCTATCCCTACTACCGGGACTAGCAGGGAGACCCAGTACTTC. Its translation: CSAIPTTGTSRETQYF.

The chain joins TRBV28 to TRBJ1-5, with TRBD1 as a possible D gene (5 bases). V was cut by 4 bases and J by 2 bases, with 9 bases left in between. This CDR3 has 14 residues. Germline loops: CDR1 MDHEN, CDR2 SYDVKM. CDR3 nucleotide sequence: TGTGCCAGCAGTTCAGGGCATCGCAATCAGCCCCAGCATTTT. Amino acids: CASSSGHRNQPQHF.

The gene calls are TRBV2 and TRBJ1-1; D may be TRBD1 (5 bases). Trimming stripped 9 bases from V and 3 bases from J, with 17 bases between. CDR1 and CDR2 (germline): SNHLY, FYNNEI. The CDR3 runs 14 residues. CDR3 sequence: CASQYSLGDTEAFF. The CDR3 DNA follows: TGTGCCAGTCAATACAGCTTAGGGGACACTGAAGCTTTCTTT.

V gene TRBV28 combines with J gene TRBJ2-5, with a possible D match to TRBD1 (5 bases). The germline V and J ends were trimmed by 1 base and 5 bases, with 14 bases remaining between them. CDR1 and CDR2 (germline): MDHEN, SYDVKM. CDR3 length: 15 amino acids. CDR3 region: CASSLSGWRRETQYF. The CDR3 coding sequence is TGTGCCAGCAGTTTATCAGGGTGGCGGCGTGAGACCCAGTACTTC.

This clonotype was observed a handful of times. The CDR3 bases are TGTGCCAGCAGAGTACAGGGGGCGCAGGTTACCGGGGAGCTGTTTTTT. As protein: CASRVQGAQVTGELFF. The chain joins TRBV12-3 or TRBV12-4 to TRBJ2-2; 9 nucleotides match TRBD1. J lost 5 bases, V lost 6 bases, and 10 bases had no gene match. CDR3 size: 16 residues.

The CDR3 is CASSLTAGVNNEQFF. CDR3 nucleotide sequence: TGTGCCAGCAGCTTAACAGCGGGAGTAAATAATGAGCAGTTCTTC. The genes are TRBV7-3 and TRBJ2-5, with TRBD2 matching 8 bases. With the DNA end fitting TRBJ2-1 better, the J assignment may be wrong. CDR1 is SGHTA, CDR2 FQGTGA, per germline. The CDR3 runs 15 residues.

The CDR3 region is CAISALTGNQPQHF. The DNA of the CDR3 is TGTGCCATCAGTGCCCTGACAGGGAATCAGCCCCAGCATTTT. This chain links TRBV10-3 with TRBJ1-5; 7 bases line up with TRBD1. V gave up 4 bases and J gave up 4 bases; unmatched junction bases: 4. The CDR3 is 14 residues long. CDR1 and CDR2 (germline): ENHRY, SYGVKD.

This sequence joins TRBV5-1 and TRBJ2-2; D is unclear. V lost 4 bases to trimming and J lost 3 bases, with 10 bases between them. The germline V gene has CDR1 SGHRS and CDR2 YFSETQ. The CDR3 runs to 14 residues. The CDR3 sequence is CASSPRADTGELFF. The CDR3 DNA is TGCGCCAGCAGCCCACGGGCCGACACCGGGGAGCTGTTTTTT.

This clonotype has just a few counts. A junction boundary mismatches the germline segment, possibly from a read error. This sequence joins TRBV5-1 and TRBJ2-3, with TRBD2 identical over 15 bases. The CDR3 consists of 16 residues. Germline CDR1 SGHRS, CDR2 YFSETQ. Written as DNA, the CDR3 is TGCGCCAGCAGCTCAGGACTAGCGGGAGGGCCAGATACGCGGTATTTT. This gives the protein CASSSGLAGGPDTRYF.

The chain combines TRBV28 with TRBJ1-1; D call uncertain. Germline CDR1 reads MDHEN; CDR2 reads SYDVKM. V was clipped by 2 bases and J by 4 bases, with 11 bases between them. The CDR3 loop spans 14 amino acids. The CDR3 sequence: CASSLASLGTEAFF. CDR3 DNA sequence: TGTGCCAGCAGTTTAGCTTCCTTGGGCACTGAAGCTTTCTTT.

The chain uses TRBV30 and TRBJ2-5; D is unclear. Deletions cut 0 bases from V and 1 base from J, with 9 bases between. Looked up from germline, CDR1 is GTSNPN and CDR2 is SVGIG (reference sequence). The CDR3 covers 14 residues. The CDR3 nucleotides are TGTGCCTGGAGTGTCCTTGTGCGCCAAGAGACCCAGTACTTC. Translating it yields CAWSVLVRQETQYF.

This clonotype appeared a few times. The chain links TRBV20-1 to TRBJ2-1; 12 bases agree with TRBD2. The CDR3 is 14 amino acids. Germline loops: CDR1 DFQATT, CDR2 SNEGSKA (reference sequence). V shed 3 bases, J shed 6 bases, and the junction held 3 bases outside the gene matches. The CDR3 here is CSASVTSGSNEQFF. The CDR3, as DNA: TGCAGTGCTAGCGTGACTAGCGGGAGCAATGAGCAGTTCTTC.

V usage is TRBV5-4 and J usage is TRBJ2-2; 11 bases align to TRBD2. V lost 4 bases and J lost 1; bases outside the gene matches: 3. CDR1 SGHNT and CDR2 YYREEE come from the germline V gene (reference sequence). The CDR3 covers 16 residues. In nucleotides, the CDR3 is TGTGCCAGCAGCGATGGACTAGCGGGGAACACCGGGGAGCTGTTTTTT. It codes for CASSDGLAGNTGELFF.

At least ten counts were recorded for this clonotype. This chain joins TRBV27 and TRBJ2-1, with 9 bases identical to TRBD1. This CDR3 region has 14 residues. The germline V gene encodes CDR1 MNHEY and CDR2 SMNVEV (reference sequence). J gave up 7 bases and V 7 bases, and 8 bases lay outside the gene matches. The CDR3 DNA is TGTGCCAGCACCCTACAGGGGGCCAGGAATGAGCAGTTCTTC. This sequence encodes CASTLQGARNEQFF.